This TCR beta chain was sequenced for a study of CD8 T cells in ankylosing spondylitis. The study's findings and limits: Reported data indicate significant enrichment of disease-linked clones within matched ankylosing spondylitis synovial fluid. Reports of some motif variants in reactive arthritis synovial fluid and blood predate this one. Ankylosing spondylitis blood seemed to carry a telltale TCR beta motif made of under ten highly homologous variants.

The CDR3 is 15 amino acids. From germline, CDR1 is DFQATT and CDR2 SNEGSKA (reference sequence). This clonotype was found a few times. Its antigen remains unidentified. Quantitative 5'-RACE with molecular barcodes generated TCR beta libraries. TCRdb reanalysed the 5' RACE reads using MiXCR and keeps one entry per CDR3 protein. The repertoire holds about 800,000 distinct CDR3 sequences, about an eighth seen once, with more than 0.5% in the top ten. Sequenced: blood, either unsorted or a sorted T cell fraction (not recorded which). This TCR was recovered from a male donor with ankylosing spondylitis. This chain joins TRBV20-1 and TRBJ2-7, with D perhaps given as TRBD1 or TRBD2 (5 bases each). The CDR3: CSAFPRDLGLGEQYF. Written as DNA, the CDR3 is TGCAGCGCTTTCCCCCGGGACCTGGGTTTGGGGGAGCAGTACTTC.